These 5 T cell receptor beta chains share one sample of origin, sequenced in a study of beta chain features in type 1 diabetes. Expressed TCRB transcripts got sequenced, as all isolated RNA was reverse transcribed. Assay used: immunoSEQ multiplex PCR; TCRdb lists only in-frame clones, some missing. Of about 930,000 clones in the sample, 15% to 20% were seen once. Sequencing was carried out using naive CD4+ T cells from blood. The receptors derive from a woman under 30 in good health.

This clone was seen a handful of times. The chain uses TRBV7-3 and TRBJ1-1, with a tentative D call TRBD1 (5 bases). Germline values: CDR1 SGHTA, CDR2 FQGTGA. The CDR3 runs to 13 residues. Deletions cut 4 bases from V and 3 bases from J, with 9 bases between. CDR3 protein: CASSSGLDTEAFF. The CDR3 region has the DNA TGTGCCAGCAGCTCAGGGCTCGACACTGAAGCTTTCTTT.

V gene TRBV6-4 combines with J gene TRBJ2-3; 7 nucleotides align to TRBD2. After removal of 4 bases from V and 5 bases from J, the junction contained 3 bases not matched to a gene. Germline lookup yields CDR1 MRHNA and CDR2 SNTAGT. CDR3 length equals 13 residues. CDR3 DNA: TGTGCCAGCAGTGGGCAGCGGGGAGATACGCAGTATTTT. Translating it yields CASSGQRGDTQYF.

This clone has more than one count but fewer than ten. The J gene is TRBJ2-7, the V gene TRBV7-9, with TRBD1 matching over 10 bases. The CDR3 spans 16 residues. CDR1 and CDR2 from the germline V gene are SEHNR and FQNEAQ (reference sequence). The V and J ends lost 1 base and 3 bases, in that order; junction bases with no gene match: 6. CDR3 sequence reads: CASSLVGTGALYEQYF. In DNA, the CDR3 is TGTGCCAGCAGCTTAGTTGGGACAGGGGCCCTCTACGAGCAGTACTTC.

CDR3: CASSQEPPGYEQFF. The DNA of the CDR3 is TGTGCCAGCAGCCAAGAGCCCCCCGGGTATGAGCAGTTCTTC. The chain has TRBV4-2 and TRBJ2-1; D is unresolved. Trimming shortened V by 0 bases and J by 8 bases, and 11 bases separated the two germline ends. The length of the CDR3 is 14 residues. CDR1 is LGHNA, CDR2 YNFKEQ, per germline.

The chain is built from TRBV6-1 and TRBJ1-1; D unresolved. CDR1 and CDR2 from the germline V gene are MNHNS and SASEGT. The CDR3 has 16 residues. Trimming took off 2 bases at V and 4 bases at J, with 17 bases between the two ends. The CDR3 region has the DNA TGTGCCAGCAGTGAAAGACTCAGAGTTAGTGGCACTGAAGCTTTCTTT. It codes for CASSERLRVSGTEAFF.